Listed below are T cell receptor beta chains from one sample, sequenced in a study of T cells in localized non-small cell lung cancer. Produced via immunoSEQ multiplex PCR; TCRdb's table is partial and in-frame only. The sample lists more than 100,000 clones; roughly nine tenths were seen once. Sequenced material: peripheral blood, taken before any cancer treatment. The receptors here all came from a female donor older than 55 with stage I lung adenocarcinoma. Both conserved end residues are part of each CDR3. D genes are given only for firm matches. Size is stated for part of the rows, as once, few or many counts, or as a class when the clone is expanded.

V gene	J gene	D gene	clone size	CDR3 DNA	CDR3 protein
TRBV29-1	TRBJ2-5	.	.	TGCAGCGACGGCGAAGAGACCCAGTACTTC	CSDGEETQYF
TRBV6-1	TRBJ2-5	TRBD2	.	TGTGCCAGCAGTGCGGGACTAAAAGAGACCCAGTACTTC	CASSAGLKETQYF
TRBV4-1	TRBJ2-3	.	.	TGCGCCAGCAGCCAAATCGTGACAGTTAGGGGGAAAAATACGCAGTATTTT	CASSQIVTVRGKNTQYF
TRBV7-9	TRBJ1-5	TRBD1	.	TGTGCCAGCAGCTTAGATGGCAGGGGGAACAATCAGCCCCAGCATTTT	CASSLDGRGNNQPQHF
TRBV5-4	TRBJ2-7	.	once	TGTGCCAGCAGCTTAAGACGGGCCTCCTACGAGCAGTACTTC	CASSLRRASYEQYF
TRBV21-1	TRBJ2-7	.	.	TGTGCCAGCAGCAGCCATCACTGGTCGCAGGGGACCTACGAGCAGTACTTC	CASSSHHWSQGTYEQYF
TRBV5-1	TRBJ2-7	TRBD2	once	TGCGCCAGCAGCCCAGCCGGTAGCGCGGGAGCCTACGAGCAGTACTTC	CASSPAGSAGAYEQYF
TRBV6-5	TRBJ1-5	.	.	TGTGCCAGCAGACCACAGGGAAATCAGCCCCAGCATTTT	CASRPQGNQPQHF
TRBV7-2	TRBJ2-7	.	.	TGTGCCAGCAGCTTAGCTGCGACAGCCGCCACTCTCTACGAGCAGTACTTC	CASSLAATAATLYEQYF
TRBV19	TRBJ2-1	TRBD2	.	TGTGCCAGTAGTCCTTGGACTAGCGGATTAAACAATGAGCAGTTCTTC	CASSPWTSGLNNEQFF
TRBV15	TRBJ2-2	.	once	TGTGCCACCAGCAAGCAGGGATACACCGGGGAGCTGTTTTTT	CATSKQGYTGELFF
TRBV9	TRBJ1-3	.	.	TGTGCCAGCAGCGTACACACTCTCTCTGGAAACACCATATATTTT	CASSVHTLSGNTIYF
TRBV11-2	TRBJ2-3	TRBD2	.	TGTGCCAGCAGGAGGACGGGGGGGACAGATACGCAGTATTTT	CASRRTGGTDTQYF
TRBV28	TRBJ2-5	.	few	TGTGCCAGCAGTTTATCCACGGGGGCGACTAGGAGGGGACAAGAGACCCAGTACTTC	CASSLSTGATRRGQETQYF
TRBV20-1	TRBJ2-3	.	.	TGCAGTGCTCCCCATCTAAATACGCAGTATTTT	CSAPHLNTQYF
TRBV7-8	TRBJ2-7	.	.	TGTGCCAGCAGCTCCCCCGGAGGTTCGAGCGAGCAGTACTTC	CASSSPGGSSEQYF
TRBV5-1	TRBJ2-7	.	.	TGCGCCAGCAGCCCGGGGGTCGGCGTCCGTGACTACGAGCAGTACTTC	CASSPGVGVRDYEQYF
TRBV28	TRBJ2-7	TRBD2	.	TGTGCCAGCAGGCTCGCCACACTAGCGGGAGGCTACGAGCAGTACTTC	CASRLATLAGGYEQYF
TRBV11-2	TRBJ2-5	TRBD1	.	TGTGCCAGCAGCTTAGTCGGGACAGGGTTAACCCAGTACTTC	CASSLVGTGLTQYF
TRBV6-5	TRBJ2-2	.	.	TGTGCCAGCAGACGACAAGGCCGGAGGACCGGGGAGCTGTTTTTT	CASRRQGRRTGELFF
TRBV9	TRBJ1-3	.	once	TGTGCCAGCAGCGTAGGGGGTGGCTCTGGAAACACCATATATTTT	CASSVGGGSGNTIYF
TRBV5-1	TRBJ1-2	.	.	TGCGCCAGCAGCTTGGGAAAGGCTGACTATGGCTACACCTTC	CASSLGKADYGYTF
TRBV5-1	TRBJ1-1	.	.	TGCGCCAGCAGCTTGGGGGCCGGGACACTAGCTGAAGCTTTCTTT	CASSLGAGTLAEAFF